One and the same sample provided the 6 T cell receptor beta chains below, sequenced in a study of cytomegalovirus exposure and HLA in healthy donors. The PCR ran on 60 Vbeta and 13 Jbeta primers. Assay used: immunoSEQ multiplex PCR; TCRdb lists only in-frame clones, some missing. Of around 200,000 clones in the sample, approximately 80% are singletons; the top ten hold about 1.8%. Sequencing was performed on PBMCs. The receptor set was obtained from a man in his fifties or sixties in good health and CMV-seronegative.

This chain connects TRBV30 to TRBJ2-3; 8 positions match TRBD2. This CDR3 region has 16 residues. The ends lost 0 bases at V and 3 bases at J; junction bases unmatched: 8. Germline CDR1 GTSNPN, CDR2 SVGIG (reference sequence). CDR3 sequence reads: CAWSVRTGRVTDTQYF. CDR3 coding DNA: TGTGCCTGGAGTGTACGAACCGGGAGGGTTACAGATACGCAGTATTTT.

This clone was found a few times. The same CDR3 also results from other DNA sequences found in this sample. V is TRBV5-8 and J is TRBJ1-5; possible D gene TRBD1, 5 bases. The CDR3 has 15 residues. Trimming took off 0 bases at V and 4 bases at J, with 11 bases between the two ends. The germline V gene has CDR1 SGHTS and CDR2 YDEGEE. In DNA form, the CDR3 reads TGTGCCAGCAGCTTGGAAGGGGCAGGTAATCAGCCCCAGCATTTT. Protein: CASSLEGAGNQPQHF.

The chain combines TRBV2 with TRBJ2-5, with 12 positions matching TRBD2. In germline, CDR1 is SNHLY, CDR2 FYNNEI. The CDR3 runs to 17 residues. The V and J ends lost 6 bases and 1 base, in that order; junction bases with no gene match: 9. As DNA, the CDR3 is TGTGCCAGCAGCGTCGGACTAGCGGGAATATCCCAAGAGACCCAGTACTTC. The encoded protein is CASSVGLAGISQETQYF.

This clone was counted a single time. The chain recombines TRBV7-9 with TRBJ2-7; TRBD1 matches 10 bases. The CDR3 is 16 residues long. Germline CDR1 reads SEHNR; CDR2 reads FQNEAQ (reference sequence). V shed 2 bases and J 6 bases; nucleotides not matched to a gene: 10. CDR3 sequence (DNA): TGTGCCAGCAGCTTAATGATGACAGGGGGCCCATCCGAGCAGTACTTC. Translated: CASSLMMTGGPSEQYF.

The genes are TRBV15 and TRBJ1-2; 8 bases are shared with TRBD1. V dropped 4 bases and J dropped 4; count of bases not matched to a gene: 8. The germline CDR1 and CDR2 sequences are LNHNV and YYDKDF (reference sequence). The length of the CDR3 is 15 residues. CDR3 in DNA: TGTGCCACCAGCACCTATACGACAGGGGTCTATGGCTACACCTTC. Translated: CATSTYTTGVYGYTF.

This clone was recorded only once. The chain has TRBV6-5 and TRBJ2-1; the match to TRBD2 covers 13 bases. The V segment lost 2 bases and the J segment 5 bases; nucleotides outside the gene matches: 0. The germline V gene has CDR1 MNHEY and CDR2 SVGAGI. This CDR3 region has 15 residues. This CDR3 reads CASSYGTSGDNEQFF. Here the CDR3 DNA reads TGTGCCAGCAGTTACGGGACTAGCGGGGACAATGAGCAGTTCTTC.